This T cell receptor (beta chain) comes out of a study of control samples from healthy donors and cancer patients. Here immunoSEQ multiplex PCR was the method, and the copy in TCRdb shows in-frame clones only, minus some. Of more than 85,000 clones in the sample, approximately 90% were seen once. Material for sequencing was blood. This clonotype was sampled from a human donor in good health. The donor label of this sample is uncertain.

This CDR3 is CASSSKQGPSYEQYF. As DNA, the CDR3 is TGCGCCAGCAGCTCAAAACAGGGGCCCTCCTACGAGCAGTACTTC. The chain couples TRBV5-1 to TRBJ2-7; 7 positions agree with TRBD1. CDR1 is SGHRS and CDR2 is YFSETQ in the germline V gene. The V gene end was trimmed by 3 bases and the J gene end by 0 bases; junction bases not matched to a gene: 6. CDR3 length: 15 amino acids. The variable domain in full, with the rest retrieved from reference TRBV5-1 and TRBJ2-7, is KAGVTQTPRYLIKTRGQQVTLSCSPISGHRSVSWYQQTPGQGLQFLFEYFSETQRNKGNFPGRFSGRQFSNSRSEMNVSTLELGDSALYLCASSSKQGPSYEQYFGPGTRLTVT.